This TCR beta chain was sequenced for a study of blood T cell repertoires in COVID-19. Germline CDR1 is SGHTA and CDR2 is FQGNSA. The CDR3 runs 14 residues. V lost 0 bases to trimming and J lost 7 bases, with 10 bases between them. Some clones are missing from TCRdb's copy, which holds only in-frame ones; the method was immunoSEQ multiplex PCR. The sample has 140,000 or so clones, 70% to 90% seen once; the top ten hold around 1.9%. The receptor was isolated from a man between 70 and 80 years old with acute or convalescent COVID-19. V and J are TRBV7-2 and TRBJ1-3; no clear D. The sequenced sample consisted of peripheral blood. CDR3 residues: CASSLAWAQNTIYF. CDR3 bases: TGTGCCAGCAGCTTAGCCTGGGCGCAGAACACCATATATTTT.